This TCR beta chain emerged from a study of monozygotic twins with inflammatory bowel disease. Researchers ran eight separate cDNA reactions for each sample. Following a re-call of the 5' RACE reads, TCRdb has one entry per CDR3 protein and lacks DNA. The ten most abundant clones cover 5.6% of a sample with more than 300,000 distinct CDR3 sequences. The sequenced sample was blood. The clonotype was recovered from a human donor with ulcerative colitis or Crohn's disease, or a healthy co-twin of an affected twin (not recorded which).

CDR3 loop: CASIPWGQGSGANVLTF. The rearrangement uses TRBV28 and TRBJ2-6; no DNA is available, so the TRBD1 call from TCRdb remains unchecked. The CDR3 has 17 amino acids. Germline assignment: CDR1 MDHEN and CDR2 SYDVKM.